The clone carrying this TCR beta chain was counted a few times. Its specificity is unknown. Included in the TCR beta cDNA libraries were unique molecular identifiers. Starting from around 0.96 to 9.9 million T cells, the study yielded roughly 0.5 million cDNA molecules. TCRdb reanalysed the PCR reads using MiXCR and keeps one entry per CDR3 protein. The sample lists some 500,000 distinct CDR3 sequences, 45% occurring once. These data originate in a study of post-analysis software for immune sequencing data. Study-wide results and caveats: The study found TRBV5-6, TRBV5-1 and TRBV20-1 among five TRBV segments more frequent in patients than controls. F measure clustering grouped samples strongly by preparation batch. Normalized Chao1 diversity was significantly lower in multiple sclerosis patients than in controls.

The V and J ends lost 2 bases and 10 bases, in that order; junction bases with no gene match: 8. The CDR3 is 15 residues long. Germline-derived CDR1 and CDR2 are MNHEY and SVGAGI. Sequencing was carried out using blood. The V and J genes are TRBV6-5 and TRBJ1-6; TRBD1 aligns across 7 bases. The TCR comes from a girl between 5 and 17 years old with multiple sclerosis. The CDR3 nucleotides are TGTGCCAGCAGTTACGGGACAACAGGGGACTCACCCCTCCACTTT. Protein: CASSYGTTGDSPLHF.